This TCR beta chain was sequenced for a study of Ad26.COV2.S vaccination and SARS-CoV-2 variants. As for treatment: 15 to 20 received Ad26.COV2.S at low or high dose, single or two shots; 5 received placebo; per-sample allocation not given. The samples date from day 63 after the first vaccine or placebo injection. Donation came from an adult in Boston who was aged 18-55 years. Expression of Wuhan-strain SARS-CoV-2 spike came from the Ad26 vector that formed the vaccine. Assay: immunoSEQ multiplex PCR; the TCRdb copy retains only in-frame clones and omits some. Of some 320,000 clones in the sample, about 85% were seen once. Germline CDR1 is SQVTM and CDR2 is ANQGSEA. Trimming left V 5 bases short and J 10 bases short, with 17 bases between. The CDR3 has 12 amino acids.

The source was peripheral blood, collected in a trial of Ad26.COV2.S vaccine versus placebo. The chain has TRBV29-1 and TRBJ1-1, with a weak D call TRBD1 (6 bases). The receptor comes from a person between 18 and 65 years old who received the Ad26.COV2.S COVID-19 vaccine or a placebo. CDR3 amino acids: CSVTGTRGLAFF. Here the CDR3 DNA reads TGCAGCGTTACCGGGACCCGGGGGCTAGCTTTCTTT. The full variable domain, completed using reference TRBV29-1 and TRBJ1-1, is SAVISQKPSRDICQRGTSLTIQCQVDSQVTMMFWYRQQPGQSLTLIATANQGSEATYESGFVIDKFPISRPNLTFSTLTVSNMSPEDSSIYLCSVTGTRGLAFFGQGTRLTVV.